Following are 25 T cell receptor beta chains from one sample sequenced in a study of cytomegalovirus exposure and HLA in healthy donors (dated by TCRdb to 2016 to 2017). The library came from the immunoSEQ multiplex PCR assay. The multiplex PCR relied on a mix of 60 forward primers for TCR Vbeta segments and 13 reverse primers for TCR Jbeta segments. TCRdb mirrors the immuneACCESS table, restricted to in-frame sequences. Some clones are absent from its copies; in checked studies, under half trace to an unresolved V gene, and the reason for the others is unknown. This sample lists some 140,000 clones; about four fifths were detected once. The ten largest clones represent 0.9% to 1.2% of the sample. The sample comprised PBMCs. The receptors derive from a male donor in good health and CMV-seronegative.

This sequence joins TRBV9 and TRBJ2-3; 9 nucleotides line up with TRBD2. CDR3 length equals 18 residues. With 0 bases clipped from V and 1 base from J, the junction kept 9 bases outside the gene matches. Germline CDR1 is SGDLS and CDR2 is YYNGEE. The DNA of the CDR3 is TGTGCCAGCAGCGTAGCTGGCGGGGGGGCCGGGGGCACAGATACGCAGTATTTT. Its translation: CASSVAGGGAGGTDTQYF.

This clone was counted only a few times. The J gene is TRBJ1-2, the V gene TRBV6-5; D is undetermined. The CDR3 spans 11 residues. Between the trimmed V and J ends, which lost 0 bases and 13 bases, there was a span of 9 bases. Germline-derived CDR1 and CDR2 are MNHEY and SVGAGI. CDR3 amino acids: CASSYSGIVTF. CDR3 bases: TGTGCCAGCAGTTACTCGGGCATAGTCACCTTC.

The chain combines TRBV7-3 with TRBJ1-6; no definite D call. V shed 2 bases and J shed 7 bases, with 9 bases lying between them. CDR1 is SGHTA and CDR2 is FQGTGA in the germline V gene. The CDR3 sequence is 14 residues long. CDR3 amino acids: CASSLRGENSPLHF. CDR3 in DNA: TGTGCCAGCAGCTTACGGGGTGAAAATTCACCCCTCCACTTT.

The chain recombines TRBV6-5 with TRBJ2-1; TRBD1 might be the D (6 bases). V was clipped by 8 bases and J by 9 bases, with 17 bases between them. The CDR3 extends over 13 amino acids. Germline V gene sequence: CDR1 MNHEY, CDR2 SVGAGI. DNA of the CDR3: TGTGCCAGCTCTATTAACAGGGTAACTGAGCAGTTCTTC. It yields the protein CASSINRVTEQFF.

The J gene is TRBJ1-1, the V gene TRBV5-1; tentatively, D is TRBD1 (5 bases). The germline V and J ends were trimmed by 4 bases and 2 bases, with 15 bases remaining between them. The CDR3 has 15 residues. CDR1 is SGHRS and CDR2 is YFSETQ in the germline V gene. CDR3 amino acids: CASSLNSGTNTEAFF. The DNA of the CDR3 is TGCGCCAGCAGCCTAAACTCGGGGACTAACACTGAAGCTTTCTTT.

The CDR3 loop reads CASSRGPNQPQHF. CDR3 bases: TGTGCCAGCTCACGGGGGCCCAATCAGCCCCAGCATTTT. The chain employs TRBV18 and TRBJ1-5; weak D call: TRBD1 (6 bases). Per germline, CDR1 KGHSH and CDR2 LQKENI. The CDR3 length is 13 residues. Trimming left V 4 bases short and J 3 bases short, with 7 bases between.

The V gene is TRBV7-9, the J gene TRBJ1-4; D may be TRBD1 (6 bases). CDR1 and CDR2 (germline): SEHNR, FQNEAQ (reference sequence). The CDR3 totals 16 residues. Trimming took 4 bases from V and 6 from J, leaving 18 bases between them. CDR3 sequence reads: CASSSSRQGRDEKLFF. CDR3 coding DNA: TGTGCCAGCAGCTCCTCCCGGCAGGGGAGGGATGAAAAACTGTTTTTT.

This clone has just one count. CDR3 bases: TGTGCCAGCACCGTCCGGACTAGCGTGACAGATACGCAGTATTTT. This gives the protein CASTVRTSVTDTQYF. The chain recombines TRBV7-2 with TRBJ2-3; 9 bases match TRBD2. The CDR3 contains 15 residues. The V and J ends lost 7 bases and 3 bases, in that order; junction bases with no gene match: 8. Germline lookup yields CDR1 SGHTA and CDR2 FQGNSA. The full variable domain, with the rest looked up from reference TRBV7-2 and TRBJ2-3, is GAGVSQSPSNKVTEKGKDVELRCDPISGHTALYWYRQSLGQGLEFLIYFQGNSAPDKSGLPSDRFSAERTGGSVSTLTIQRTQQEDSAVYLCASTVRTSVTDTQYFGPGTRLTVL.

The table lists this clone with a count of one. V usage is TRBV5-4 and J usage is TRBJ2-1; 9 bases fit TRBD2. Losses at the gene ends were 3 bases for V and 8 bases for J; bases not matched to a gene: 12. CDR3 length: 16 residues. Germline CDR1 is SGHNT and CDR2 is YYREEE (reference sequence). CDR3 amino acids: CASSYPGAGGRDEQFF. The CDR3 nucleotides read TGTGCCAGCAGCTACCCGGGGGCGGGGGGGCGTGATGAGCAGTTCTTC.

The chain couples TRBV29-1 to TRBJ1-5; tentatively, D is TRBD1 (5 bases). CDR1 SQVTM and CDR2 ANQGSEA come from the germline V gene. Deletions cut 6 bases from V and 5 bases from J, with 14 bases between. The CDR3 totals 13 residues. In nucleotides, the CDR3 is TGCAGCGTGGTAAAGGGGCCGGATCAGCCCCAGCATTTT. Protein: CSVVKGPDQPQHF.

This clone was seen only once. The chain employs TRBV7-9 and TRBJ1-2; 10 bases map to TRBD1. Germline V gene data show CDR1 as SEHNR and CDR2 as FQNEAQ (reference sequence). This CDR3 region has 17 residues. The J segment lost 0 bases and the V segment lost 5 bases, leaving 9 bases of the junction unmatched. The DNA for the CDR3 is TGTGCCAGCAGCGCTCCGGGACAGGGGCTTTCTAACTATGGCTACACCTTC. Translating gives CASSAPGQGLSNYGYTF.

The CDR3 DNA reads as TGTGCCAGCAGCTCCTACGGGGGATCCTACAATGAGCAGTTCTTC. Translating it yields CASSSYGGSYNEQFF. The chain couples TRBV7-3 to TRBJ2-1; possibly TRBD2 for D (6 bases). V lost 4 bases, J lost 1 base, and 11 bases lay in between. This CDR3 has 15 residues. Germline CDR1 SGHTA, CDR2 FQGTGA.

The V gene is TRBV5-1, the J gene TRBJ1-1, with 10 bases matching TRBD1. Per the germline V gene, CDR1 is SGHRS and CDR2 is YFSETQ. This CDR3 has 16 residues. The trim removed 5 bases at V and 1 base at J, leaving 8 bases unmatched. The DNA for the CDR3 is TGCGCCAGCAGTGGGGGACAGGGGTCATGGAACACTGAAGCTTTCTTT. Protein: CASSGGQGSWNTEAFF.

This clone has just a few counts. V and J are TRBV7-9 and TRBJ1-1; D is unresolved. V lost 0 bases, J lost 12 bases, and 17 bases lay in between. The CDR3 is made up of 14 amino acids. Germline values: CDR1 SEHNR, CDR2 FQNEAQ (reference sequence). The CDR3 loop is CASSLAVGSSGTFF. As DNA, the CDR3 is TGTGCCAGCAGCTTAGCGGTAGGAAGTAGCGGAACTTTCTTT.

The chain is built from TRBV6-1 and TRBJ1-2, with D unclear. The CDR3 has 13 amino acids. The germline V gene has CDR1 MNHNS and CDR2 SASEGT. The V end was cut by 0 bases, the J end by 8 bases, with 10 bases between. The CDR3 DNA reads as TGTGCCAGCAGTGAAGCGGTCGTGGGCGGCTACACCTTC. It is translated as CASSEAVVGGYTF.

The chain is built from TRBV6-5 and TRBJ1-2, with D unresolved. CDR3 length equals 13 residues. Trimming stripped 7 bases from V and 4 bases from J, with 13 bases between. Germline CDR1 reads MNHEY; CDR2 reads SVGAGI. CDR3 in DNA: TGTGCCAGCACCCTGGGAGAAGGCTATGGCTACACCTTC. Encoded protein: CASTLGEGYGYTF.

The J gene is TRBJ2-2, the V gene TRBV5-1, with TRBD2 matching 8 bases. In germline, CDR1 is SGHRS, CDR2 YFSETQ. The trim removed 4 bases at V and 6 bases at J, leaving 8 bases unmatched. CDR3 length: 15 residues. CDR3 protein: CASSRGGPVSGELFF. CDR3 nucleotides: TGCGCCAGCAGCCGGGGGGGCCCGGTTTCCGGGGAGCTGTTTTTT.

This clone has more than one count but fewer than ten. The CDR3 spells CASSQDQYNEQFF. The DNA for the CDR3 is TGCGCCAGCAGCCAAGATCAGTACAATGAGCAGTTCTTC. J is TRBJ2-1 and V is TRBV4-3; D is ambiguous. Germline CDR1 LGHNA, CDR2 YSLEER. The CDR3 is 13 residues long. The V and J ends lost 0 bases and 4 bases respectively, with 4 bases between them.

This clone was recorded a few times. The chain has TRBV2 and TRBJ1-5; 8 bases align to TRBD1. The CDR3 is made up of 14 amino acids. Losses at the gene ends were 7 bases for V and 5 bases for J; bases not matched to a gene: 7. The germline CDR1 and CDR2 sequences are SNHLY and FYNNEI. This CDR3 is CASTTDRDYQPQHF. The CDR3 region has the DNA TGTGCCAGCACCACGGACAGGGACTATCAGCCCCAGCATTTT.

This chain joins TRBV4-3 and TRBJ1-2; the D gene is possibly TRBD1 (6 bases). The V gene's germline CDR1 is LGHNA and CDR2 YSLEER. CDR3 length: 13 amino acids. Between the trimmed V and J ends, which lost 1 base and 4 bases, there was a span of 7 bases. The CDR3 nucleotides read TGCGCCAGCAGCCAAGGCAGGGGCTATGGCTACACCTTC. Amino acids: CASSQGRGYGYTF.

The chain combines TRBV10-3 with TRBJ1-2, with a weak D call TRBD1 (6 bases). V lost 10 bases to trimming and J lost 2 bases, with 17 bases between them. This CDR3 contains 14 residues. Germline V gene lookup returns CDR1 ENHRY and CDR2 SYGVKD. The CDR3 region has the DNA TGTGCCACCTCAACTCAGAGGGGGAACTATGGCTACACCTTC. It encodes CATSTQRGNYGYTF.

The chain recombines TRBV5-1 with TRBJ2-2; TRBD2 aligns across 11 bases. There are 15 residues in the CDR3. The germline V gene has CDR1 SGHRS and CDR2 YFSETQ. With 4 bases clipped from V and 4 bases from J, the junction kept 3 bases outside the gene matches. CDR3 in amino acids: CASSVSGGVTGELFF. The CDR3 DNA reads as TGCGCCAGCAGCGTTAGCGGGGGGGTCACCGGGGAGCTGTTTTTT.

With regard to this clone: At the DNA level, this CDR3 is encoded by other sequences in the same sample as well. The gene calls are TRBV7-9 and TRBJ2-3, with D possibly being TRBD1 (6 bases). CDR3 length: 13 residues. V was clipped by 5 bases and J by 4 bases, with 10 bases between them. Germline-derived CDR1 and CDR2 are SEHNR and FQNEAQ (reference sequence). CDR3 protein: CASSPRGPDTQYF. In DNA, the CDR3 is TGTGCCAGCAGCCCCAGGGGCCCAGATACGCAGTATTTT.

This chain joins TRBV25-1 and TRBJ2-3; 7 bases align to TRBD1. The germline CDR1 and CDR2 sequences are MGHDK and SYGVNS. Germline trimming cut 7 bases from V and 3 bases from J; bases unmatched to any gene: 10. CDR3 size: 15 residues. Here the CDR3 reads CASTDPRQGTDTQYF. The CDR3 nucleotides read TGTGCCAGCACCGACCCCCGACAGGGAACAGATACGCAGTATTTT.

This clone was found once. CDR3 region: CASSPRDKGSNQPQHF. CDR3 DNA: TGTGCCAGTAGTCCCCGGGACAAGGGTAGCAATCAGCCCCAGCATTTT. V is TRBV19 and J is TRBJ1-5, with a possible D match to TRBD1 (6 bases). Trimming cost V 5 bases and J 0 bases, with 14 bases left between them. From germline, CDR1 is LNHDA and CDR2 SQIVND (reference sequence). The CDR3 is 16 residues long.